These T cell receptor beta chains were read from a single sample in a study of T cell changes during pregnancy in multiple sclerosis. Assay: immunoSEQ multiplex PCR; the TCRdb copy retains only in-frame clones and omits some. This table has roughly 110,000 clones, about 90% appearing once. The material sequenced was peripheral blood, taken before pregnancy. The source of these receptors is a female donor with multiple sclerosis, enrolled in a pregnancy study. CDR3s leave out the opening cysteine and the closing phenylalanine or tryptophan. Rows may omit the clone size; those that give it use once, few, many or a size class.

clone size	V gene	J gene	CDR3 length	CDR3 protein
.	TRBV27	TRBJ2-1	13	ASSPDRLSYNEQF
.	TRBV27	TRBJ2-6	15	ASSPQGLASGANVLT
.	TRBV6-5	TRBJ1-2	11	ASSGTGLYGYT
.	TRBV28	TRBJ2-3	15	ASSLGQVREGQDTQY
.	TRBV7-2	TRBJ1-5	12	ASSTTPGNQPQH
.	TRBV27	TRBJ1-4	15	ASSPGWRVTTNEKLF
.	TRBV7-2	TRBJ2-7	10	SSGGGSYEQY
once	TRBV5-1	TRBJ2-1	13	ASSFGTGDHNEQF
.	TRBV9	TRBJ2-1	13	ASSVKTSTYNEQF
.	TRBV11-2	TRBJ2-2	14	ASSLRGLANTGELF
.	TRBV7-2	TRBJ2-3	10	ASSQRGDTQY
.	TRBV6-1	TRBJ2-1	9	ASSEAAEQF
few	TRBV6-1	TRBJ1-2	13	ASSEIGTGGHGYT
.	TRBV11-2	TRBJ2-2	14	ASSLELPEDTGELF
.	TRBV7-9	TRBJ1-2	11	ASSLDGEEGYT
.	TRBV14	TRBJ2-7	13	ASSQGSIPPYEQY
.	TRBV5-1	TRBJ2-7	14	ASSLGTGVSTYEQY
.	TRBV5-1	TRBJ1-2	14	ASSLVGSGTVYGYT
.	TRBV15	TRBJ2-7	12	ATSVTGGSGEQY
.	TRBV2	TRBJ2-7	9	ASSNRYEQY
.	TRBV19	TRBJ1-6	13	ASTPGAAPGSPLH
once	TRBV5-6	TRBJ2-7	10	ASSVGPTEQY
.	TRBV28	TRBJ1-5	12	ASSLDRGNQPQH
once	TRBV7-7	TRBJ2-2	11	ASSPTQGGELF
once	TRBV2	TRBJ1-1	12	ATRWGVGNTEAF
few	TRBV5-1	TRBJ1-1	11	ASSLAIDTEAF
.	TRBV7-2	TRBJ1-1	12	ASSSQGWGTEAF
.	TRBV29-1	TRBJ2-5	9	SVEQGETQY
.	TRBV7-9	TRBJ2-7	14	ASSDGLAGGPDEQY
.	TRBV5-4	TRBJ1-1	12	ASSSDRLNTEAF
.	TRBV5-1	TRBJ2-1	11	ASSLASYNEQF
.	TRBV7-7	TRBJ2-2	12	ASSLTGNTGELF